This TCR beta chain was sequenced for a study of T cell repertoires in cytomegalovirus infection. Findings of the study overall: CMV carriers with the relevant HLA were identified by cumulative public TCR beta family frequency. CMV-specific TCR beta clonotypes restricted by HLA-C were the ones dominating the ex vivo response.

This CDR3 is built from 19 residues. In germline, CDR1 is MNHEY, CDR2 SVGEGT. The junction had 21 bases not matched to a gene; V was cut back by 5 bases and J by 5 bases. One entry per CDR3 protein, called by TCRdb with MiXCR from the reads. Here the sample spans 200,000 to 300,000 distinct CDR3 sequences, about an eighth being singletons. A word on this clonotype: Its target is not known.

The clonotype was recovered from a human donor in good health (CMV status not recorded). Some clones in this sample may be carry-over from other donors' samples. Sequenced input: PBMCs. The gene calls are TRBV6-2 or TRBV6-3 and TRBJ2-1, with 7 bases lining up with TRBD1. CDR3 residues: CASSLRGFGQVRLNNEQFF. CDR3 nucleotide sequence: TGTGCCAGCAGTCTCAGAGGATTTGGACAGGTCCGTTTAAACAATGAGCAGTTCTTC.